The 30 T cell receptor beta chains below all came from one sample that was sequenced in a study of response to subunit inactivated influenza vaccine. TCRdb re-called the RT-PCR reads through MiXCR, storing one row per CDR3 protein. Counted here are about 700,000 distinct CDR3 sequences, about 15% occurring once; the ten biggest clones make up 6.5% to 8.5%. Here the sequenced sample was PBMCs from blood, taken less than 15 days before vaccination. The source is a man aged 45 to 65 who received an inactivated influenza vaccine.

This rearrangement joins TRBV9 to TRBJ2-7, with 9 bases aligning to TRBD1. The CDR3 totals 15 residues. The V and J ends lost 2 bases and 2 bases, in that order; junction bases with no gene match: 5. CDR1 and CDR2 from the germline V gene are SGDLS and YYNGEE. The CDR3 sequence: CASSVGTGMTYEQYF. Written as DNA, the CDR3 is TGTGCCAGCAGCGTCGGGACAGGGATGACCTACGAGCAGTACTTC.

The rearrangement links TRBV6-1 to TRBJ2-2, with a possible D match to TRBD2 (6 bases). The germline V gene has CDR1 MNHNS and CDR2 SASEGT. With 8 bases removed from V and 5 bases from J, the gap between germline ends came to 15 bases. The CDR3 has 14 residues. This chain's CDR3 is CASGRTGGTGELFF. The CDR3 DNA is TGTGCCAGCGGTCGGACCGGAGGGACCGGGGAGCTGTTTTTT.

Concerning this clonotype itself: Its ends do not fully match the called genes, so a read error is possible. The chain links TRBV20-1 to TRBJ2-3, with D perhaps given as TRBD1 or TRBD2 (5 bases each). CDR1 is DFQATT and CDR2 is SNEGSKA in the germline V gene (reference sequence). This CDR3 has 13 residues. CDR3 region: CSARTGPTDTRYF. DNA of the CDR3: TGCAGTGCAAGGACGGGGCCCACAGATACGCGGTATTTT.

The chain joins TRBV6-2 or TRBV6-3 to TRBJ2-5; D is tentatively TRBD1 or TRBD2 (5 bases each). This CDR3 region has 14 residues. The V and J ends lost 6 bases and 5 bases respectively, with 16 bases between them. The germline V gene has CDR1 MNHEY and CDR2 SVGEGT. The CDR3 bases are TGTGCCAGCAGCGGACCGAGGGGTAGGGAGACCCAGTACTTC. This translates into CASSGPRGRETQYF.

A few counts support this clonotype. The J gene is TRBJ1-2, the V gene TRBV11-1; D is unresolved. Germline V gives CDR1 SGHAT, CDR2 FQDESV (reference sequence). The CDR3 sequence is 13 residues long. V was trimmed by 5 bases and J by 4 bases, leaving 11 bases between them. The CDR3 protein is CASSPSRAYGYTF. DNA for the CDR3: TGTGCCAGCAGCCCGTCAAGGGCCTATGGCTACACCTTC.

In its sample, this clonotype was seen a few times. This chain joins TRBV20-1 and TRBJ2-5; D possibly matches TRBD1 or TRBD2 (5 bases each). Trimming took 0 bases from V and 5 from J, leaving 10 bases between them. This CDR3 is built from 13 residues. The V gene's germline CDR1 is DFQATT and CDR2 SNEGSKA (reference sequence). This CDR3 is CSAREPGRETQYF. The CDR3 region has the DNA TGCAGTGCTAGAGAACCGGGGCGGGAGACCCAGTACTTC.

This clonotype occurred a few times. V is TRBV3-1 and J is TRBJ2-4, with D perhaps assigned TRBD1 or TRBD2 (5 bases each). The CDR3 has 13 amino acids. The germline gives CDR1 LGHDT, CDR2 YNNKEL (reference sequence). Trimming pared 0 bases from V and 13 bases from J, leaving 13 bases between. The CDR3 loop is CASSQEGRGGQYF. CDR3 bases: TGTGCCAGCAGCCAAGAAGGTAGGGGCGGGCAGTACTTC.

Only a few counts were recorded for this clonotype. V is TRBV6-2 or TRBV6-3 and J is TRBJ2-7; 8 bases agree with TRBD2. The CDR3 has 15 amino acids. Germline V lookup: CDR1 MNHEY, CDR2 SVGEGT. V gave up 6 bases and J gave up 2 bases; unmatched junction bases: 9. CDR3 protein: CASSYSGRGTYEQYF. The CDR3 region has the DNA TGTGCCAGCAGCTACAGCGGGAGAGGGACCTACGAGCAGTACTTC.

This clonotype was detected only a few times. This rearrangement joins TRBV7-2 to TRBJ2-3; TRBD2 matches 7 bases. The V and J ends lost 5 bases and 4 bases, in that order; junction bases with no gene match: 9. The CDR3 is 15 amino acids. Germline V gene data show CDR1 as SGHTA and CDR2 as FQGNSA. This CDR3 is CASSLLAARPDTQYF. DNA for the CDR3: TGTGCCAGCAGCCTCCTAGCGGCGCGGCCAGATACGCAGTATTTT.

This clonotype was seen a few times. CDR3 in DNA: TGCGCCAGCAGCCAAGTCGGTAGGGACGAGGTGTTTTTT. Translation gives CASSQVGRDEVFF. The chain has TRBV4-1 and TRBJ1-4; perhaps TRBD1 as D (5 bases). CDR3 length: 13 residues. Germline CDR1 reads MGHRA; CDR2 reads YSYEKL. The germline V and J ends were trimmed by 1 base and 15 bases, with 15 bases remaining between them.

This clonotype has just a few counts. The chain is built from TRBV25-1 and TRBJ2-7, with D tentatively TRBD2 (6 bases). In germline, CDR1 is MGHDK, CDR2 SYGVNS. The CDR3 is 13 residues long. V was shortened by 3 bases and J by 6 bases, with 12 bases between the two germline ends. The CDR3 bases are TGTGCCAGCAGTGATGCGGGGATTGGCGAGCAGTACTTC. This translates into CASSDAGIGEQYF.

In this sample, this clonotype turned up a few times. The chain uses TRBV4-3 and TRBJ2-5, with D perhaps assigned TRBD1 or TRBD2 (6 bases each). The V end was cut by 0 bases, the J end by 7 bases, with 15 bases between. Germline V gives CDR1 LGHNA, CDR2 YSLEER. CDR3 length: 15 amino acids. In nucleotides, the CDR3 is TGCGCCAGCAGCCAAGACACAGGGAGGCTTTGGACCCAGTACTTC. Protein: CASSQDTGRLWTQYF.

The CDR3 sequence is CASSLLTVESGWTGDTQYF. Here the CDR3 DNA reads TGTGCCAGCAGTTTGCTAACAGTTGAGTCAGGGTGGACGGGAGATACGCAGTATTTT. The J gene is TRBJ2-3, the V gene TRBV28; possible D gene TRBD1, 5 bases. CDR1 and CDR2 (germline): MDHEN, SYDVKM. The CDR3 consists of 19 residues. The V end lost 3 bases, the J end lost 5 bases, and 27 bases lay between the germline ends.

A single count supports this clonotype. The chain recombines TRBV5-6 with TRBJ1-6; no definite D call. CDR3 length: 15 amino acids. The germline CDR1 and CDR2 sequences are SGHDT and YYEEEE. Deletions cut 4 bases from V and 14 bases from J, with 22 bases between. CDR3 bases: TGTGCCAGCAGCGAGAGGTGGTACGTCGAGGAAACCCTCCACTTT. This gives the protein CASSERWYVEETLHF.

The V gene is TRBV5-1, the J gene TRBJ2-1; unclear D gene. The V gene lost 4 bases and the J gene lost 10 bases, with 12 bases spanning the gap. Germline V gives CDR1 SGHRS, CDR2 YFSETQ. The length of the CDR3 is 12 residues. CDR3 nucleotide sequence: TGCGCCAGCAGCCCCAACTTCGGGGAGCAGTTCTTC. Translated, it gives CASSPNFGEQFF. The full variable domain, rest sourced from reference TRBV5-1 and TRBJ2-1, is KAGVTQTPRYLIKTRGQQVTLSCSPISGHRSVSWYQQTPGQGLQFLFEYFSETQRNKGNFPGRFSGRQFSNSRSEMNVSTLELGDSALYLCASSPNFGEQFFGPGTRLTVL.

This clonotype was observed a handful of times. This chain connects TRBV12-3 or TRBV12-4 to TRBJ2-7; maybe TRBD1 (6 bases). The CDR3 is 14 residues long. Trimming pared 0 bases from V and 7 bases from J, leaving 13 bases between. Here the CDR3 DNA reads TGTGCCAGCAGTTTAGCGGGGGCCGGTCGAGAGCAGTACTTC. Residues: CASSLAGAGREQYF.

This chain links TRBV24-1 with TRBJ2-7; no definite D call. Trimming took 5 bases from V and 3 from J, leaving 16 bases between them. Per germline, CDR1 KGHDR and CDR2 SFDVKD. This CDR3 spans 15 amino acids. CDR3 nucleotide sequence: TGTGCCACCAGTGGCGTCACCTCCAACTTCTACGAGCAGTACTTC. Its protein product is CATSGVTSNFYEQYF.

This clonotype was counted between two and nine times. The V gene is TRBV3-1, the J gene TRBJ1-2; 9 bases agree with TRBD1. The CDR3 covers 15 residues. Germline V CDR1 and CDR2: LGHDT, YNNKEL (reference sequence). The trim removed 1 base at V and 5 bases at J, leaving 5 bases unmatched. CDR3 sequence: CASSQVLGTGYGYTF. CDR3 nucleotides: TGTGCCAGCAGCCAAGTACTCGGGACAGGGTATGGCTACACCTTC.

The chain is built from TRBV10-3 and TRBJ2-1; D is unresolved. Trimming took 0 bases from V and 9 from J, leaving 12 bases between them. Per the germline V gene, CDR1 is ENHRY and CDR2 is SYGVKD. CDR3 length equals 14 residues. CDR3 protein: CAISESARFTEQFF. The DNA for the CDR3 is TGTGCCATCAGTGAGTCGGCGCGTTTCACTGAGCAGTTCTTC.

The rearrangement links TRBV6-2 or TRBV6-3 to TRBJ2-5; TRBD1 matches 9 bases. The V segment lost 9 bases and the J segment 1 base; nucleotides outside the gene matches: 9. Per germline, CDR1 MNHEY and CDR2 SVGEGT. This CDR3 has 15 amino acids. Written as DNA, the CDR3 is TGTGCCAGTAGCCCTGGGACAGGGCCCCAAGAGACCCAGTACTTC. It is translated as CASSPGTGPQETQYF.

The chain joins TRBV29-1 to TRBJ1-1; weak D call: TRBD1 (6 bases). CDR1 is SQVTM, CDR2 ANQGSEA, per germline. The CDR3 runs to 14 residues. Between the trimmed V and J ends, which lost 4 bases and 3 bases, there was a span of 15 bases. CDR3 sequence reads: CSVVVRGAYTEAFF. CDR3 coding DNA: TGCAGCGTTGTTGTTCGGGGGGCCTACACTGAAGCTTTCTTT.

This clonotype was seen just once. The chain has TRBV10-3 and TRBJ1-5; D gene unclear. V was shortened by 4 bases and J by 7 bases, with 11 bases between the two germline ends. Germline V gene sequence: CDR1 ENHRY, CDR2 SYGVKD. CDR3 length equals 13 residues. CDR3 sequence: CAISGGMDQPQHF. CDR3 DNA sequence: TGTGCCATCAGTGGGGGAATGGACCAGCCCCAGCATTTT.

This rearrangement joins TRBV4-1 to TRBJ1-5; no firm D call. This CDR3 contains 14 residues. Germline loops: CDR1 MGHRA, CDR2 YSYEKL. Trimming pared 0 bases from V and 2 bases from J, leaving 5 bases between. The CDR3 sequence: CASSQEKGNQPQHF. CDR3 sequence (DNA): TGCGCCAGCAGCCAAGAGAAGGGCAATCAGCCCCAGCATTTT.

Ten or more counts support this clonotype. The V and J genes are TRBV12-3 or TRBV12-4 and TRBJ2-1; D remains ambiguous. V shed 6 bases and J shed 7 bases, with 10 bases lying between them. CDR3 length: 12 amino acids. CDR3 nucleotides: TGTGCCAGCAGCCCTTTGGGTAATGAGCAGTTCTTC. This codes for CASSPLGNEQFF.

This clonotype was recorded a few times. V and J are TRBV6-2 or TRBV6-3 and TRBJ2-2; D is perhaps TRBD1 or TRBD2 (5 bases each). The germline V gene encodes CDR1 MNHEY and CDR2 SVGEGT. This CDR3 has 17 amino acids. V was clipped by 0 bases and J by 0 bases, with 11 bases between them. The CDR3 is CASSYSFGTANTGELFF. CDR3 DNA sequence: TGTGCCAGCAGTTACTCCTTTGGGACGGCGAACACCGGGGAGCTGTTTTTT.

This clonotype was counted a few times. This chain uses TRBV20-1 with TRBJ2-7; maybe TRBD1 (6 bases). Looked up from germline, CDR1 is DFQATT and CDR2 is SNEGSKA (reference sequence). Trimming shortened V by 2 bases and J by 6 bases, and 20 bases separated the two germline ends. This CDR3 is built from 15 residues. CDR3 loop: CSARFSGTWGSEQYF. CDR3 bases: TGCAGTGCTAGATTTTCCGGGACATGGGGGTCCGAGCAGTACTTC.

This clonotype was recorded at least ten times. V is TRBV20-1 and J is TRBJ2-2; D may be TRBD2 (6 bases). The CDR3 loop spans 15 amino acids. Per the germline V gene, CDR1 is DFQATT and CDR2 is SNEGSKA (reference sequence). The V and J ends lost 0 bases and 5 bases respectively, with 13 bases between them. This CDR3 reads CSARDLAGGTGELFF. CDR3 coding DNA: TGCAGTGCTAGAGATCTGGCTGGAGGGACCGGGGAGCTGTTTTTT.

There are many counts of this clonotype. The chain carries TRBV6-2 or TRBV6-3 and TRBJ2-2; TRBD1 or TRBD2 may be the D gene (5 bases each). V was trimmed by 4 bases and J by 5 bases, leaving 14 bases between them. This CDR3 comprises 15 residues. Germline CDR1 and CDR2: MNHEY and SVGEGT. CDR3 nucleotide sequence: TGTGCCAGCAGTTTACAAGAGAGGGGTACCGGGGAGCTGTTTTTT. Its translation: CASSLQERGTGELFF.

This clonotype was detected many times. The V and J genes are TRBV7-9 and TRBJ1-1, with TRBD1 matching over 9 bases. This CDR3 contains 17 residues. Losses at the gene ends were 5 bases for V and 4 bases for J; bases not matched to a gene: 14. Per the germline V gene, CDR1 is SEHNR and CDR2 is FQNEAQ (reference sequence). The CDR3 DNA is TGTGCCAGCAGCCCCTGGGTGGACAGGGGCCGAAGCACTGAAGCTTTCTTT. Its protein is CASSPWVDRGRSTEAFF.

This clonotype was detected only a few times. V is TRBV12-3 or TRBV12-4 and J is TRBJ1-6; TRBD1 agrees at 7 bases. The CDR3 extends over 17 amino acids. V shed 6 bases and J 0 bases; nucleotides not matched to a gene: 8. CDR3 in amino acids: CASSKGQLSSYNSPLHF. The CDR3 DNA is TGTGCCAGCAGCAAGGGACAGCTAAGCTCCTATAATTCACCCCTCCACTTT.